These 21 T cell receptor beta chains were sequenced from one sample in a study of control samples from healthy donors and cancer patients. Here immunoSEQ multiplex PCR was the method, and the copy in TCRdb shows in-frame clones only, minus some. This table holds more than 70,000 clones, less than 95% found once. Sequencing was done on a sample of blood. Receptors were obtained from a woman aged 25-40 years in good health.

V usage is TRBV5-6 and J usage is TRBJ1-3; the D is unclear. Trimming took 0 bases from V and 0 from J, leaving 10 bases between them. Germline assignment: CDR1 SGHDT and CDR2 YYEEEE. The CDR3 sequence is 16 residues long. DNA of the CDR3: TGTGCCAGCAGCTTGGGCGTAAGGAGCTCTGGAAACACCATATATTTT. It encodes CASSLGVRSSGNTIYF.

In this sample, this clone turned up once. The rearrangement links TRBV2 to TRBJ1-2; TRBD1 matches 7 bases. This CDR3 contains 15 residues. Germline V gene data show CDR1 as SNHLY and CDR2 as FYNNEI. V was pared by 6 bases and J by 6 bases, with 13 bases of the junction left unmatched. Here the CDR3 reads CASSPELTGIDGYTF. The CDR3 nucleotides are TGTGCCAGCAGCCCCGAGCTGACAGGGATTGATGGCTACACCTTC.

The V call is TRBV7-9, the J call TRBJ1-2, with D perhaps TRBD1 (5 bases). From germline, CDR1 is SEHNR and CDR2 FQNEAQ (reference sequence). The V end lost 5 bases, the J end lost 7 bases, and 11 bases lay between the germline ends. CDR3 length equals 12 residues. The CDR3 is CASSLGTGGYTF. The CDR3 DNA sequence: TGTGCCAGCAGCCTAGGGACGGGTGGCTACACCTTC.

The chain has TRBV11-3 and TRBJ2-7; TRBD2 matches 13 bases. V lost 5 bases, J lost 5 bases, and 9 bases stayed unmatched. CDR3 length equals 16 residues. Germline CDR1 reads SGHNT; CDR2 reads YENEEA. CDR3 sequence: CASSRTTSGGFNEQYV. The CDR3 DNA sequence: TGTGCCAGCAGCCGCACGACTAGCGGGGGGTTCAACGAGCAGTACGTC.

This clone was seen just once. The chain's CDR3 is CASSPQDFYGYTF. The CDR3, as DNA: TGTGCCAGCAGCCCACAGGACTTCTATGGCTACACCTTC. The chain couples TRBV12-1 to TRBJ1-2. TRBV12-1 corresponds to a pseudogene. CDR3 size: 13 residues.

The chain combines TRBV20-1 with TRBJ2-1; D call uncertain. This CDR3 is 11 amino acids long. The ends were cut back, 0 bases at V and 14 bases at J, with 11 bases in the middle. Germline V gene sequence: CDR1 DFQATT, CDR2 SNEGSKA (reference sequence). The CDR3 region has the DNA TGCAGTGCTAGAGAAGGCAAACCGGAGTTCTTC. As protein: CSAREGKPEFF.

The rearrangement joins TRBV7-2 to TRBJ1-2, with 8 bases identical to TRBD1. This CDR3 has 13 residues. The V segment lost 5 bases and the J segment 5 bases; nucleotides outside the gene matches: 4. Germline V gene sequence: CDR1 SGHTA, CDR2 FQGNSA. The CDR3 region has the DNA TGTGCCAGCAGCCAGGACAGGGCGTATGGCTACACCTTC. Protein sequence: CASSQDRAYGYTF. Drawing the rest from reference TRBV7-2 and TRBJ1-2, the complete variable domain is GAGVSQSPSNKVTEKGKDVELRCDPISGHTALYWYRQSLGQGLEFLIYFQGNSAPDKSGLPSDRFSAERTGGSVSTLTIQRTQQEDSAVYLCASSQDRAYGYTFGSGTRLTVV.

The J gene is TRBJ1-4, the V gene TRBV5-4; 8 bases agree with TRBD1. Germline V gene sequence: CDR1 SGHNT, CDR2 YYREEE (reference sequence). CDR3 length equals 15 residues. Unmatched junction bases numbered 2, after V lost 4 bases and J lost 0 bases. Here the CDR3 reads CASSEQGATNEKLFF. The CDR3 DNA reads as TGTGCCAGCAGCGAACAGGGGGCAACTAATGAAAAACTGTTTTTT. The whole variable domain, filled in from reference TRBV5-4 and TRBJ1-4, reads ETGVTQSPTHLIKTRGQQVTLRCSSQSGHNTVSWYQQALGQGPQFIFQYYREEENGRGNFPPRFSGLQFPNYSSELNVNALELDDSALYLCASSEQGATNEKLFFGSGTQLSVL.

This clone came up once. The CDR3 is CASSHGTESDTQYF. CDR3 nucleotides: TGCGCCAGCAGCCACGGGACAGAGTCGGATACGCAGTATTTT. The V and J genes are TRBV5-1 and TRBJ2-3; 7 bases are shared with TRBD1. The V segment lost 4 bases and the J segment 6 bases; nucleotides outside the gene matches: 8. Germline CDR1 and CDR2: SGHRS and YFSETQ. This CDR3 has 14 amino acids.

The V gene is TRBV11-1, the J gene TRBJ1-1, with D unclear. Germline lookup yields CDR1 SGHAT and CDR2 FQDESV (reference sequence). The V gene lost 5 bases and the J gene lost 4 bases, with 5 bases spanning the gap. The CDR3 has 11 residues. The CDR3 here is CASSLLTEAFF. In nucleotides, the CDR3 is TGTGCCAGCAGCCTTCTCACTGAAGCTTTCTTT.

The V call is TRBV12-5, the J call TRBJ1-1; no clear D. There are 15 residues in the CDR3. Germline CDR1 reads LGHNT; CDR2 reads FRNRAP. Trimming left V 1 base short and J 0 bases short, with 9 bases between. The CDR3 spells CASGLDRRVNTEAFF. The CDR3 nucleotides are TGTGCTAGTGGTTTGGACCGTAGGGTGAACACTGAAGCTTTCTTT.

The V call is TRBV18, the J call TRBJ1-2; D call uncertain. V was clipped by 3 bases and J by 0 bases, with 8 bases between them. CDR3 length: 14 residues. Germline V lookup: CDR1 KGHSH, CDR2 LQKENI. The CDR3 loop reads CASSPENSNYGYTF. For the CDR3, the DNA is TGTGCCAGCTCACCGGAAAATTCTAACTATGGCTACACCTTC.

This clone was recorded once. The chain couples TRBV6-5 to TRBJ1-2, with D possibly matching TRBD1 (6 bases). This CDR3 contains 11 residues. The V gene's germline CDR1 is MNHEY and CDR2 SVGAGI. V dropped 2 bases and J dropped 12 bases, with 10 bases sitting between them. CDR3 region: CASSYGGLHTF. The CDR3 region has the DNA TGTGCCAGCAGTTACGGGGGGCTACACACCTTC.

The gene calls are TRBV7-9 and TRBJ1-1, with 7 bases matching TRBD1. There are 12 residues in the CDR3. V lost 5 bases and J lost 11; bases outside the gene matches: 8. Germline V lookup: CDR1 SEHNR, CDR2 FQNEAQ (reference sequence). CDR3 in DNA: TGTGCCAGCAGCGTCCGGGACAGACGGGCTTTCTTT. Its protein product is CASSVRDRRAFF.

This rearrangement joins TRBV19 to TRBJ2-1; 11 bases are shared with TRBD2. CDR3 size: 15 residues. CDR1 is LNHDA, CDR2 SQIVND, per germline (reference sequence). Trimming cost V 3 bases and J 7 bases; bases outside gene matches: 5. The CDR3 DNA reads TGTGCCAGTAGTATGGTAGCGGGGGGGAGGAATGAGCAGTTCTTC. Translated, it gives CASSMVAGGRNEQFF. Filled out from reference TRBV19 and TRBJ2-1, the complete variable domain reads DGGITQSPKYLFRKEGQNVTLSCEQNLNHDAMYWYRQDPGQGLRLIYYSQIVNDFQKGDIAEGYSVSREKKESFPLTVTSAQKNPTAFYLCASSMVAGGRNEQFFGPGTRLTVL.

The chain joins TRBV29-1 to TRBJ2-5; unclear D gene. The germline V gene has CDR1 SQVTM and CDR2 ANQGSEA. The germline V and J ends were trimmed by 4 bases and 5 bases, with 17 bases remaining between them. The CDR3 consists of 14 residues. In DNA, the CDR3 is TGCAGCGTTGGCCCCCAGTCCCAAGGGGAGACCCAGTACTTC. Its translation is CSVGPQSQGETQYF.

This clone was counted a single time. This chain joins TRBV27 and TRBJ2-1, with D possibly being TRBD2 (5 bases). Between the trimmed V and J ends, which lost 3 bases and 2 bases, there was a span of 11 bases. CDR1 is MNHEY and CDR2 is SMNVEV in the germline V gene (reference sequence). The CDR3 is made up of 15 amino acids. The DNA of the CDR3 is TGTGCCAGCAGTTTCCACGCCGGGGCCTACAATGAGCAGTTCTTC. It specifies CASSFHAGAYNEQFF.

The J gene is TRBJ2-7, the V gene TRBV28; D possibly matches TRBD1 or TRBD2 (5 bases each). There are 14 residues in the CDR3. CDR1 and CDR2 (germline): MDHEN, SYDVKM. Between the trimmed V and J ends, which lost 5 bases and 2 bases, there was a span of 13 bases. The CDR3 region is CASSPGTAPYEQYF. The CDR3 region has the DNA TGTGCCAGCAGTCCGGGGACGGCCCCCTACGAGCAGTACTTC.

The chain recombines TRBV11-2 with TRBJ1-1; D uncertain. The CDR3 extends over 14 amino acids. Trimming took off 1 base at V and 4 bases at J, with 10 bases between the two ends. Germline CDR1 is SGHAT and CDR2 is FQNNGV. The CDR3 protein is CASSLGVLSTEAFF. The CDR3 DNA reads TGTGCCAGCAGCTTAGGAGTATTAAGCACTGAAGCTTTCTTT.

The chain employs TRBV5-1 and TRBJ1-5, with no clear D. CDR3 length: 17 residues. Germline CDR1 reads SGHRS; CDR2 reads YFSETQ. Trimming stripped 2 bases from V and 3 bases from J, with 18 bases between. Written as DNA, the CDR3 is TGCGCCAGCAGCTTAGACCCGATAGCGGGAATCAATCAGCCCCAGCATTTT. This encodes CASSLDPIAGINQPQHF.

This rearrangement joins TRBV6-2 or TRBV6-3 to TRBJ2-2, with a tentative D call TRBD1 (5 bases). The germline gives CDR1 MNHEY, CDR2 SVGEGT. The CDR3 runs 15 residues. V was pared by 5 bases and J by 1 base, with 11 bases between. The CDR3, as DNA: TGTGCCAGCAGTCAGACAGCTAGGAACACCGGGGAGCTGTTTTTT. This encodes CASSQTARNTGELFF.